Detailed here is one TCR beta chain. The data stem from a study of blood T cell repertoires in COVID-19. For the study at large: In each case, the material was cDNA or gDNA derived from T cells, B-cell-depleted T cells, or PBMCs.

With V trimmed by 5 bases and J by 5 bases, 4 bases remained unmatched. Germline V lookup: CDR1 MDHEN, CDR2 SYDVKM. The CDR3 is 13 amino acids. In the study's own analysis: By means of reference gene primer amplification, nucleated cell counts were estimated. Here immunoSEQ multiplex PCR was the method, and the copy in TCRdb shows in-frame clones only, minus some. V and J calls and clone size are copied from that table; D and trimming were computed from the DNA. The top ten clones hold roughly 5.6% of a sample with around 84,000 clones, 70% to 75% of them seen once. The sequenced sample consisted of peripheral blood. The chain is built from TRBV28 and TRBJ1-1; 8 bases fit TRBD1. This clonotype was obtained from a man aged 50 to 59 with active or convalescent COVID-19. The CDR3 nucleotides are TGTGCCAGCAGTCAGGGGGCTCGGACTGAAGCTTTCTTT. Its translation is CASSQGARTEAFF.